The sequence of this T cell receptor (beta chain) was determined in a study of control samples from healthy donors and cancer patients. This CDR3 contains 13 residues. Assay: immunoSEQ multiplex PCR; the TCRdb copy retains only in-frame clones and omits some. The sample lists roughly 200,000 clones; 90% to 95% were seen once. Regarding this clone: The junction shows a germline mismatch at one end, possibly a read error.

V usage is TRBV12-3 or TRBV12-4 and J usage is TRBJ2-7, with D maybe TRBD1 (6 bases). Sequencing used blood. This receptor was obtained from a man under 40 in good health. Here the CDR3 reads CASTTHVEQGSHF. CDR3 sequence (DNA): TGTGCCAGCACCACCCATGTAGAGCAGGGGTCACACTTC.